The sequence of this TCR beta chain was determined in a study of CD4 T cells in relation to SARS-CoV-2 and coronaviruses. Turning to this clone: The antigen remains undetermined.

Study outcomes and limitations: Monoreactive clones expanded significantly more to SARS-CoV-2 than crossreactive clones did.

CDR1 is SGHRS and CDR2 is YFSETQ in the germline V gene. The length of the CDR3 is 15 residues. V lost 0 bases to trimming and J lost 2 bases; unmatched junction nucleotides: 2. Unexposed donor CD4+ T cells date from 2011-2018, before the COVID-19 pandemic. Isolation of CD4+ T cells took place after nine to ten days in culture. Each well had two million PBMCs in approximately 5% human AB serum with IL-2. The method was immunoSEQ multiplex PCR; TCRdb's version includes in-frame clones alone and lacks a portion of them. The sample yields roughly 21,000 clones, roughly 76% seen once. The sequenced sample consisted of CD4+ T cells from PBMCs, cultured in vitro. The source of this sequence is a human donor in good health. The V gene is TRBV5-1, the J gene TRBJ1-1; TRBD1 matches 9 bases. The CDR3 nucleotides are TGCGCCAGCAGCTTGGGGGGACAGGGAAACACTGAAGCTTTCTTT. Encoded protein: CASSLGGQGNTEAFF.